This TCR beta chain was retrieved from a study of T cell repertoires in cytomegalovirus infection. In its sample, this clonotype was seen many times. Its matching antigen is unknown. V gave up 1 base and J gave up 4 bases, with 8 bases separating them. The CDR3 has 14 residues. Germline V CDR1 and CDR2: SGHVS, FNYEAQ. One entry per CDR3 protein, called by TCRdb with MiXCR from the reads. This sample yields 150,000 to 190,000 distinct CDR3 sequences, of which around a quarter are seen a single time; over 9.5% belongs to the top ten. Notes on the study in general: Dominating the ex vivo response were TCR beta clonotypes that were CMV-specific and HLA-C-restricted.

This receptor was identified in a human donor in good health (CMV status not recorded). Some clones in this sample may be carry-over from other donors' samples. Sequences were obtained from PBMCs. The chain uses TRBV7-6 and TRBJ2-1; unclear D gene. This CDR3 reads CASSLEFGYNEQFF. Here the CDR3 DNA reads TGTGCCAGCAGCTTAGAATTTGGATACAATGAGCAGTTCTTC.